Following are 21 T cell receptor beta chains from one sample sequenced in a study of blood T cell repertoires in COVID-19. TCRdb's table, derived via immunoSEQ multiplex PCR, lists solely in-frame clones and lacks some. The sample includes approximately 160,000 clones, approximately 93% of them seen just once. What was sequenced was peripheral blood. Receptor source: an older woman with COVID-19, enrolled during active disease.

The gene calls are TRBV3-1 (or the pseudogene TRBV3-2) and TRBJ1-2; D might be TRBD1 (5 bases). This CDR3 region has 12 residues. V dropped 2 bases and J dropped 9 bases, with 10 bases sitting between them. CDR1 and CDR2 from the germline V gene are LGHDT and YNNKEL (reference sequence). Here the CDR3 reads CASSQMGGRYTF. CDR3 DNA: TGTGCCAGCAGCCAAATGGGGGGTCGCTACACCTTC.

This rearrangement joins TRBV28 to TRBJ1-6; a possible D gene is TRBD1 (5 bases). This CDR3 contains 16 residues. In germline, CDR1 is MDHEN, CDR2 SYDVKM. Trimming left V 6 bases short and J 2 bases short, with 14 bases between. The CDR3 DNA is TGTGCCAGCAGCCCAACCGGGACTCCCTATAATTCACCCCTCCACTTT. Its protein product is CASSPTGTPYNSPLHF. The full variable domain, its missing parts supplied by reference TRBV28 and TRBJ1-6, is DVKVTQSSRYLVKRTGEKVFLECVQDMDHENMFWYRQDPGLGLRLIYFSYDVKMKEKGDIPEGYSVSREKKERFSLILESASTNQTSMYLCASSPTGTPYNSPLHFGNGTRLTVT.

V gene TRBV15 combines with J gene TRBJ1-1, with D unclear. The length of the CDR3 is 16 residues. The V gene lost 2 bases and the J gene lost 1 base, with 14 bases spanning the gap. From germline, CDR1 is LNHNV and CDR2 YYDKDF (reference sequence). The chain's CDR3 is CATSRSTVTENTEAFF. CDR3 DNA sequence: TGTGCCACCAGCAGAAGTACAGTAACCGAGAACACTGAAGCTTTCTTT.

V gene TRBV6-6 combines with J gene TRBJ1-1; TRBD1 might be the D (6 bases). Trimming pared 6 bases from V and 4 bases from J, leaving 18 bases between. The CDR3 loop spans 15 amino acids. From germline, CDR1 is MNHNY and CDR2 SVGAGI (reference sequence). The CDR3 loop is CASSGTTSIGTEAFF. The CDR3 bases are TGTGCCAGCAGCGGGACAACTTCAATAGGCACTGAAGCTTTCTTT.

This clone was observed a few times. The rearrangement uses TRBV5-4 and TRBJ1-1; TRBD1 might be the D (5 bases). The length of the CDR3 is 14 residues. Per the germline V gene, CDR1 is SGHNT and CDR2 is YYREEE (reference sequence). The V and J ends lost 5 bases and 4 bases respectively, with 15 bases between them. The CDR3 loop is CASRGVAGSTEAFF. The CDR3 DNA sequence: TGTGCCAGCAGAGGGGTTGCGGGGAGCACTGAAGCTTTCTTT.

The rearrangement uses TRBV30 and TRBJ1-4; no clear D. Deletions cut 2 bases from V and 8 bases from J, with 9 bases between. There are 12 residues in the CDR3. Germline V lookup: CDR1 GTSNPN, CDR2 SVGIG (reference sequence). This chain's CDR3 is CAWSREREKLFF. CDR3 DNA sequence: TGTGCCTGGAGTCGTGAGAGGGAAAAACTGTTTTTT.

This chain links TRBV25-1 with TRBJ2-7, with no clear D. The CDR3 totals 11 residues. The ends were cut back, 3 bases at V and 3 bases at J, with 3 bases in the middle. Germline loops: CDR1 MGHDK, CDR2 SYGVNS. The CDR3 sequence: CASSESYEQYF. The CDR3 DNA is TGTGCCAGCAGTGAGAGCTACGAGCAGTACTTC.

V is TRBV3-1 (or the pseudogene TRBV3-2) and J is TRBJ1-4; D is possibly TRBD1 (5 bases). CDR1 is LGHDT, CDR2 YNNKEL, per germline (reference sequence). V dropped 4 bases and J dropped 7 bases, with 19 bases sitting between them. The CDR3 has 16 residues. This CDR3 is CASSRTLRGEGEKLFF. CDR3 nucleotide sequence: TGTGCCAGCAGCCGAACCCTCCGGGGGGAAGGTGAAAAACTGTTTTTT.

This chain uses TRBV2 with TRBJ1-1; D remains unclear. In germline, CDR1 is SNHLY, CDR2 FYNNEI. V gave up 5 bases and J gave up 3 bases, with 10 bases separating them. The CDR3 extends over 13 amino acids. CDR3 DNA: TGTGCCAGCAGTCAGGCCCTTTACACTGAAGCTTTCTTT. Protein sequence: CASSQALYTEAFF.

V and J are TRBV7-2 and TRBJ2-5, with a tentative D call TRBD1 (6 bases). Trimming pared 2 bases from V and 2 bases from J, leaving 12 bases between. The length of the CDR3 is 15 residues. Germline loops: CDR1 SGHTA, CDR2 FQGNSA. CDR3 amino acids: CASSLLGTNQETQYF. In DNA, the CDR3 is TGTGCCAGCAGCTTACTGGGGACAAATCAAGAGACCCAGTACTTC. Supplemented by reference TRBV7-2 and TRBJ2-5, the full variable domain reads GAGVSQSPSNKVTEKGKDVELRCDPISGHTALYWYRQSLGQGLEFLIYFQGNSAPDKSGLPSDRFSAERTGGSVSTLTIQRTQQEDSAVYLCASSLLGTNQETQYFGPGTRLLVL.

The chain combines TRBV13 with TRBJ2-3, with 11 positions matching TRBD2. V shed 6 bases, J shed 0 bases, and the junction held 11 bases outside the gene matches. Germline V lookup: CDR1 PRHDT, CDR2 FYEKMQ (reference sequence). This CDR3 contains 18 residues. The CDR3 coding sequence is TGTGCCAGCAGTTACGTCTCTAGCGGGGGGCCAAGCACAGATACGCAGTATTTT. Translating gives CASSYVSSGGPSTDTQYF.

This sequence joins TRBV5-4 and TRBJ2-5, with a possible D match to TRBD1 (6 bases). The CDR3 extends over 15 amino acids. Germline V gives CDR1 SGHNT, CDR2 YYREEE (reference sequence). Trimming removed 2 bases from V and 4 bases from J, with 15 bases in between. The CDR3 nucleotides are TGTGCCAGCAGCTTTGGGGGCGGACCGAGAGAGACCCAGTACTTC. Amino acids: CASSFGGGPRETQYF.

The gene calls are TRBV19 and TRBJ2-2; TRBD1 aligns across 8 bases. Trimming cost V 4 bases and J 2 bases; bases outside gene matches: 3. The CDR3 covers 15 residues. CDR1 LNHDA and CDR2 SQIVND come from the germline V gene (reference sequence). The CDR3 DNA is TGTGCCAGTAGTACAGGGACAGGTAACACCGGGGAGCTGTTTTTT. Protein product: CASSTGTGNTGELFF.

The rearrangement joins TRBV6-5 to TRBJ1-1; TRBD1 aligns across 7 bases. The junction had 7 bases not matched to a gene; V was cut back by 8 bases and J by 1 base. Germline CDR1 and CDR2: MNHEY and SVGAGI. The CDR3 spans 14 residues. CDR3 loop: CASQGQFPNTEAFF. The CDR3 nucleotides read TGTGCCAGCCAGGGACAGTTCCCGAACACTGAAGCTTTCTTT.

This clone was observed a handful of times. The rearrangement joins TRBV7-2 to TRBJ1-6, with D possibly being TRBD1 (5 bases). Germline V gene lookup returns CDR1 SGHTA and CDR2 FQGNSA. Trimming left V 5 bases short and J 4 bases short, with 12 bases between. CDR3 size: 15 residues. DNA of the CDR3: TGTGCCAGCAGCCCACAGACAGATTATAATTCACCCCTCCACTTT. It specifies CASSPQTDYNSPLHF.

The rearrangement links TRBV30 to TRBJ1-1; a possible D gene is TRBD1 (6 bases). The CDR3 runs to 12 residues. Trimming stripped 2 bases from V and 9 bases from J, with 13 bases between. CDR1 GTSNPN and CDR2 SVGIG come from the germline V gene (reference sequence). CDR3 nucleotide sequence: TGTGCCTGGAGTACCCCAGACAGGAAAGCTTTCTTT. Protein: CAWSTPDRKAFF.

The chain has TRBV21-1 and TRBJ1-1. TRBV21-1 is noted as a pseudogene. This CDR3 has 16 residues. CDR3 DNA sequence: TGTGCCAGCAGCAAAGGGGGAGAAAGATTGAACACTGAAGCTTTCTTT. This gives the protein CASSKGGERLNTEAFF.

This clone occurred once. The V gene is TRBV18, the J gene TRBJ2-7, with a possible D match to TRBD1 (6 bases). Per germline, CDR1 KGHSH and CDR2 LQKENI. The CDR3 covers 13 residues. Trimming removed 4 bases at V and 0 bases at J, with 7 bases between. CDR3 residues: CASSRTASYEQYF. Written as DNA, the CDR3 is TGTGCCAGCTCACGGACAGCCTCCTACGAGCAGTACTTC.

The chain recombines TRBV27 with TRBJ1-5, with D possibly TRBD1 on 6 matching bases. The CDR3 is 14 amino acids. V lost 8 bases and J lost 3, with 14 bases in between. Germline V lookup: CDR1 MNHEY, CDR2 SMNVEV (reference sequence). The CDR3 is CASGGRQANQPQHF. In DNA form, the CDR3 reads TGTGCCAGCGGGGGTAGACAGGCCAATCAGCCCCAGCATTTT.

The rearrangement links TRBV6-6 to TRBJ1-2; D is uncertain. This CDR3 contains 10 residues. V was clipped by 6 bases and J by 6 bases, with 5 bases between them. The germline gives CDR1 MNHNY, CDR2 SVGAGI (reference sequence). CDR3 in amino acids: CASSLNGYTF. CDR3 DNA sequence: TGTGCCAGCAGCCTAAATGGCTACACCTTC.

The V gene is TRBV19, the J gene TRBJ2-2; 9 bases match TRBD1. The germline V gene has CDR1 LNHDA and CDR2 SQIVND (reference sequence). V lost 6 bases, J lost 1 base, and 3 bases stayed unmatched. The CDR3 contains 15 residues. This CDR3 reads CASRRTGENTGELFF. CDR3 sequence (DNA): TGTGCCAGTAGGCGGACAGGGGAGAACACCGGGGAGCTGTTTTTT.